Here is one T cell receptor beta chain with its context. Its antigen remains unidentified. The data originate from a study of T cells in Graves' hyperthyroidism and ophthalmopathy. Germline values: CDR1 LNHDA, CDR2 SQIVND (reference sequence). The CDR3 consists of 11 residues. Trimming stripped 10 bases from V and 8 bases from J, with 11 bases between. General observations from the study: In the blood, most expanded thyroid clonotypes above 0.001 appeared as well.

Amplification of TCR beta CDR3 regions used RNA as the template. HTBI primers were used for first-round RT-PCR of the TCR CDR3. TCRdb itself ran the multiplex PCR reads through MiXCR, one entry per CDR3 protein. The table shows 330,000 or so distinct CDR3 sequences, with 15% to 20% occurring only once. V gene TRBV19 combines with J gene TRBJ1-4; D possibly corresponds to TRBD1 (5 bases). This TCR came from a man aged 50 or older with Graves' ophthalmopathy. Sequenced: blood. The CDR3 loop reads CATRDREKLFF. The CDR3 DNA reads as TGTGCCACCAGGGATCGGGAAAAACTGTTTTTT.